A single sample is the source of the 9 T cell receptor beta chains below, sequenced in a study of human T cells and chemical hapten exposure. TCRdb reprocessed the RACE reads with MiXCR, giving one entry per CDR3 protein. In the table there are under 200,000 distinct CDR3 sequences, roughly 25% of which are singletons. The time point denotes: patch test 3, about 24 weeks after DPC sensitization. Treatment defined: therapeutic diphenylcyclopropenone sensitization with weekly scalp DPC. The source was whole blood, collected in connection with sensitization to the hapten diphenylcyclopropenone (DPC). The receptors derive from a woman aged 18-35 years with alopecia areata. Some clones in this sample may be carry-over from other donors' samples.

This clonotype has a handful of counts. The J gene is TRBJ1-6, the V gene TRBV6-1, with D uncertain. CDR3 length equals 13 residues. Trimming cost V 8 bases and J 0 bases, with 5 bases left between them. CDR1 MNHNS and CDR2 SASEGT come from the germline V gene. CDR3 region: CASWNSYNSPLHF. CDR3 sequence (DNA): TGTGCCAGCTGGAACTCCTATAATTCACCCCTCCACTTT.

The chain couples TRBV10-3 to TRBJ2-3; 8 bases fit TRBD2. V was clipped by 8 bases and J by 1 base; unmatched bases: 5. This CDR3 is built from 14 residues. In germline, CDR1 is ENHRY, CDR2 SYGVKD. The CDR3, as DNA: TGTGCCATCCAGCGGGAGAGTGGCACAGATACGCAGTATTTT. Translated: CAIQRESGTDTQYF.

The V gene is TRBV7-9, the J gene TRBJ2-3; D might be TRBD1 or TRBD2, each matching 6 bases. V shed 6 bases and J shed 3 bases, with 22 bases lying between them. Germline CDR1 is SEHNR and CDR2 is FQNEAQ (reference sequence). CDR3 length: 17 residues. The chain's CDR3 is CASSYPAGPRGTDTQYF. CDR3 bases: TGTGCCAGCAGTTATCCCGCGGGACCGAGGGGGACAGATACGCAGTATTTT.

In its sample, this clonotype was seen many times. The chain is built from TRBV7-2 and TRBJ2-5; D may be TRBD1 or TRBD2 (5 bases each). The CDR3 runs 12 residues. V was clipped by 3 bases and J by 4 bases, with 6 bases between them. The germline V gene encodes CDR1 SGHTA and CDR2 FQGNSA. In DNA form, the CDR3 reads TGTGCCAGCAGCTTGGGGGTAGAGACCCAGTACTTC. Translating it yields CASSLGVETQYF.

J is TRBJ2-1 and V is TRBV4-3, with TRBD1 matching 11 bases. V shed 5 bases, J shed 8 bases, and the junction held 8 bases outside the gene matches. Germline V gene sequence: CDR1 LGHNA, CDR2 YSLEER. The CDR3 is made up of 15 amino acids. CDR3 nucleotide sequence: TGCGCCAGCAGCGCAGGGACAGGGGGTTGGGATGAGCAGTTCTTC. It translates to CASSAGTGGWDEQFF.

This chain links TRBV6-5 with TRBJ1-6, with TRBD1 as a possible D gene (5 bases). The V and J ends lost 2 bases and 8 bases respectively, with 10 bases between them. The CDR3 spans 14 residues. Looked up from germline, CDR1 is MNHEY and CDR2 is SVGAGI. DNA for the CDR3: TGTGCCAGCAGTTACGGGCAGGGATATTCACCCCTCCACTTT. Protein sequence: CASSYGQGYSPLHF.

A few counts support this clonotype. This chain uses TRBV5-1 with TRBJ1-2, with unresolved D. The CDR3 is 12 residues long. Germline CDR1 reads SGHRS; CDR2 reads YFSETQ. V lost 7 bases and J 3 bases, leaving 10 bases between the germline ends. The DNA for the CDR3 is TGCGCCAGCGGGGAGGGTTACTATGGCTACACCTTC. This sequence encodes CASGEGYYGYTF.

The sample holds a few counts of this clonotype. The chain is built from TRBV4-1 and TRBJ1-5, with TRBD1 as a possible D gene (5 bases). Germline CDR1 and CDR2: MGHRA and YSYEKL. The CDR3 sequence is 13 residues long. Between the trimmed V and J ends, which lost 3 bases and 9 bases, there was a span of 12 bases. Written as DNA, the CDR3 is TGCGCCAGCAGCCACACAGGAGTCGGGCCCCAGCATTTT. Protein sequence: CASSHTGVGPQHF.

This clonotype was detected only a few times. The chain links TRBV4-1 to TRBJ1-1; no reliable D call. Trimming took 0 bases from V and 2 from J, leaving 10 bases between them. CDR1 and CDR2 (germline): MGHRA, YSYEKL. The CDR3 sequence is 15 residues long. The CDR3 DNA sequence: TGCGCCAGCAGCCAAGACCCTGCTCCCAACACTGAAGCTTTCTTT. Its translation: CASSQDPAPNTEAFF.